The 8 T cell receptor beta chains presented below share a single source sample, sequenced in a study of early T cells in non-severe SARS-CoV-2 infection. TCRdb itself ran the 5' RACE reads through MiXCR, one entry per CDR3 protein. The sample has some 30,000 distinct CDR3 sequences, over 4.5% seen once. The sequencing input was whole blood. The receptors shown here come from an adult who was a healthcare worker with PCR-confirmed SARS-CoV-2 infection or an uninfected control (not recorded which).

This clonotype was seen many times. The chain combines TRBV7-3 with TRBJ2-3; D call uncertain. The germline CDR1 and CDR2 sequences are SGHTA and FQGTGA. With 1 base removed from V and 2 bases from J, the gap between germline ends came to 13 bases. The CDR3 covers 16 residues. The CDR3 DNA reads as TGTGCCAGCAGCTTAAAAGGTTCGGGCTTCACAGATACGCAGTATTTT. Translated: CASSLKGSGFTDTQYF.

This clonotype came up many times. This chain joins TRBV7-2 and TRBJ1-2; TRBD1 is a possible D gene (5 bases). The germline gives CDR1 SGHTA, CDR2 FQGNSA. The germline V and J ends were trimmed by 1 base and 2 bases, with 14 bases remaining between them. This CDR3 comprises 16 residues. CDR3 loop: CASSLGTQAQNYGYTF. For the CDR3, the DNA is TGTGCCAGCAGCTTAGGAACACAGGCCCAAAACTATGGCTACACCTTC.

In its sample, this clonotype was seen many times. The CDR3 sequence: CASSSVRTGWHNQPQHF. The CDR3 DNA reads TGTGCCAGCAGCTCCGTCCGGACAGGGTGGCACAATCAGCCCCAGCATTTT. The chain couples TRBV7-3 to TRBJ1-5; TRBD1 matches 8 bases. Trimming removed 4 bases from V and 3 bases from J; junction bases left unmatched: 11. Germline-derived CDR1 and CDR2 are SGHTA and FQGTGA. The CDR3 covers 17 residues.

In its sample, this clonotype was seen many times. The rearrangement links TRBV19 to TRBJ1-5; D might be TRBD1 (5 bases). CDR1 and CDR2 (germline): LNHDA, SQIVND (reference sequence). The CDR3 spans 13 residues. Trimming pared 4 bases from V and 4 bases from J, leaving 8 bases between. CDR3 sequence: CASSNQGNQPQHF. CDR3 nucleotide sequence: TGTGCCAGTAGTAACCAGGGTAATCAGCCCCAGCATTTT.

Many counts were recorded for this clonotype. This chain connects TRBV19 to TRBJ1-1, with 7 bases aligning to TRBD1. The trim removed 3 bases at V and 6 bases at J, leaving 10 bases unmatched. The CDR3 sequence is 15 residues long. Looked up from germline, CDR1 is LNHDA and CDR2 is SQIVND (reference sequence). The CDR3 sequence is CASSIKGSRGSEAFF. DNA for the CDR3: TGTGCCAGTAGTATTAAAGGCTCCAGGGGGTCTGAAGCTTTCTTT.

The V and J genes are TRBV4-3 and TRBJ2-2; 13 bases are a match to TRBD2. The junction had 9 bases not matched to a gene; V was cut back by 0 bases and J by 8 bases. The CDR3 totals 18 residues. Germline CDR1 LGHNA, CDR2 YSLEER. The CDR3 spells CASSQDTGLAGVGGELFF. CDR3 DNA sequence: TGCGCCAGCAGCCAAGATACCGGACTAGCGGGGGTAGGAGGGGAGCTGTTTTTT.

This clonotype was seen ten or more times. The chain has TRBV10-3 and TRBJ2-3, with 11 bases aligning to TRBD2. Germline CDR1 reads ENHRY; CDR2 reads SYGVKD. This CDR3 has 16 residues. Trimming took 6 bases from V and 1 from J; bases not matched to a gene: 6. The CDR3 DNA reads TGTGCCATCAGGGGCGGACTAGCGGGTGGCACAGATACGCAGTATTTT. It codes for CAIRGGLAGGTDTQYF.

In this sample, this clonotype turned up many times. The chain couples TRBV20-1 to TRBJ2-1; 13 bases are shared with TRBD2. V trimming: 3 bases; J trimming: 4 bases; junction bases outside the gene matches: 12. This CDR3 region has 18 residues. Per the germline V gene, CDR1 is DFQATT and CDR2 is SNEGSKA (reference sequence). CDR3 sequence reads: CSARAAELLAGGYNEQFF. The DNA for the CDR3 is TGCAGTGCTAGGGCGGCGGAACTACTAGCGGGAGGGTACAATGAGCAGTTCTTC.